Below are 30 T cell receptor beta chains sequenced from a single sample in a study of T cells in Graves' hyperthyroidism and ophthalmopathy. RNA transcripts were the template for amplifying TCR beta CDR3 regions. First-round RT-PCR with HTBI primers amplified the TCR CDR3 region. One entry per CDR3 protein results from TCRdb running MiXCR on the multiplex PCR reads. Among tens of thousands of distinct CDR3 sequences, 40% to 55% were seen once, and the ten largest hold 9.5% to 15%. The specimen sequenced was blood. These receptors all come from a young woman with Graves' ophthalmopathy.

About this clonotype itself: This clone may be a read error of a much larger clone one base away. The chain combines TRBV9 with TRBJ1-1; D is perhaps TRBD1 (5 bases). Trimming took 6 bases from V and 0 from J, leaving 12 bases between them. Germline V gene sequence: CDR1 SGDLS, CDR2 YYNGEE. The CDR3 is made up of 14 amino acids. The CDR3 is CASNQGTVNTEAFF. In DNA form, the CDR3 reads TGTGCCAGCAACCAAGGGACGGTGAACACTGAAGCTTTCTTT.

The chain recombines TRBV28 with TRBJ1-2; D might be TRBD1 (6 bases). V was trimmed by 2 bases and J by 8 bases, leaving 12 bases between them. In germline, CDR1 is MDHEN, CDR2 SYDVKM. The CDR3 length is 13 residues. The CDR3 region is CASSLPQGLGYTF. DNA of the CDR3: TGTGCCAGCAGTTTACCACAGGGTTTGGGCTACACCTTC.

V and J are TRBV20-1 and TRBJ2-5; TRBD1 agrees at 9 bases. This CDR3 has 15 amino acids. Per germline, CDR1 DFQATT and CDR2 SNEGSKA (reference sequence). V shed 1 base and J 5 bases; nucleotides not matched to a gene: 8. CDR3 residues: CSARVGTGGRETQYF. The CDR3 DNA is TGCAGTGCTAGAGTTGGAACAGGGGGCCGGGAGACCCAGTACTTC.

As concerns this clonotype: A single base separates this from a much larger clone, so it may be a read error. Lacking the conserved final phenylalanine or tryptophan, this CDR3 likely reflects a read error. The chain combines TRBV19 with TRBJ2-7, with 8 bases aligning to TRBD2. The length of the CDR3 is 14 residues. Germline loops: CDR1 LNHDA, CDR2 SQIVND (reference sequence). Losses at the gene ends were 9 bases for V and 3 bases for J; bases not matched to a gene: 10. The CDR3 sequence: CASYTPGGDYEQYL. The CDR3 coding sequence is TGTGCCAGCTATACCCCGGGGGGGGACTACGAGCAGTACCTC.

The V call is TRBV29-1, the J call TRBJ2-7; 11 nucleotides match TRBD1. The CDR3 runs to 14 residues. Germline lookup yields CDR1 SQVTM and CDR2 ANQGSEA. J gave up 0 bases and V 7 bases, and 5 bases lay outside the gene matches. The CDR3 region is CSASGTGGSYEQYF. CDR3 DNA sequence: TGCAGCGCTTCCGGGACAGGGGGCTCCTACGAGCAGTACTTC.

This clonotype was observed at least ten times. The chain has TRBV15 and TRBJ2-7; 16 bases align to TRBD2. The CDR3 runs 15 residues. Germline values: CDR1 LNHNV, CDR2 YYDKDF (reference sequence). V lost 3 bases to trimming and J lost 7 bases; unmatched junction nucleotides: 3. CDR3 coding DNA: TGTGCCACCAGCAGCCTGGGACTAGCGGGAGGGGAGCAGTACTTC. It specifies CATSSLGLAGGEQYF.

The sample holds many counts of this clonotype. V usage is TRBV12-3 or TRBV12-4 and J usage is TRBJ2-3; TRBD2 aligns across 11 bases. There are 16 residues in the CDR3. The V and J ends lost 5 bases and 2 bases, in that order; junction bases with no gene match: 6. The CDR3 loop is CASSPGLAVITDTQYF. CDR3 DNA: TGTGCCAGCAGTCCGGGACTAGCGGTAATCACAGATACGCAGTATTTT.

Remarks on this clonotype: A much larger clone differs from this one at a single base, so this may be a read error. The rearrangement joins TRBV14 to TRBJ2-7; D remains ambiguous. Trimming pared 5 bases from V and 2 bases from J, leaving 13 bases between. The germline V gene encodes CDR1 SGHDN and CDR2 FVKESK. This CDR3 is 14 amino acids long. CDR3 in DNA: TGTGCCAGCAGCGCAAAAGTGTATGCCTACGAGCAGTACTTC. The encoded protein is CASSAKVYAYEQYF.

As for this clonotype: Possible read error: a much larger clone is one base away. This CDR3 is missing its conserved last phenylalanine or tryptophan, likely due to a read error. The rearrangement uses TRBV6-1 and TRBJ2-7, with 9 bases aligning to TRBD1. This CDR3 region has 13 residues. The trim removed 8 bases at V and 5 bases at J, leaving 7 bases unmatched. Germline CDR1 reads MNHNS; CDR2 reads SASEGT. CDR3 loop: CASFRTGVNEQYL. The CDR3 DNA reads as TGTGCCAGCTTTAGGACAGGGGTGAACGAGCAGTACCTC.

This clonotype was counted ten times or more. Here the CDR3 DNA reads TGTGCCAGCAGCCCGAACAGAGAAGCGGGAAGGGACGAGCAGTACTTC. Protein: CASSPNREAGRDEQYF. V gene TRBV3-1 combines with J gene TRBJ2-7, with 7 bases matching TRBD2. This CDR3 is built from 16 residues. Germline V lookup: CDR1 LGHDT, CDR2 YNNKEL (reference sequence). The ends lost 4 bases at V and 5 bases at J; junction bases unmatched: 14.

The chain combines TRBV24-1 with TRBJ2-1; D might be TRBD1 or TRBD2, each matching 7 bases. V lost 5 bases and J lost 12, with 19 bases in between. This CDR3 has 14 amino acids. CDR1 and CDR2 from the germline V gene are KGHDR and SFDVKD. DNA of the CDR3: TGTGCCACCAGTGCCATGGGGGGGACAGATACGCAGTTCTTC. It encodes CATSAMGGTDTQFF.

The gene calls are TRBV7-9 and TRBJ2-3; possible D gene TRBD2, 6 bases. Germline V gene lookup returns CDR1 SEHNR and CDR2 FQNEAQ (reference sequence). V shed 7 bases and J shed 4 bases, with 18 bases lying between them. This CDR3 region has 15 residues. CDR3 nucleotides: TGTGCCAGCATACCGGGAGCAGCTGGAGCAGATACGCAGTATTTT. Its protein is CASIPGAAGADTQYF.

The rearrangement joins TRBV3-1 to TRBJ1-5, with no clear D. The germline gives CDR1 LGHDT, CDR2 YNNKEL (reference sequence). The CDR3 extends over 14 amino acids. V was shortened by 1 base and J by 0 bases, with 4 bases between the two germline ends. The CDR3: CASSQGVSNQPQHF. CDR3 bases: TGTGCCAGCAGCCAAGGGGTTAGCAATCAGCCCCAGCATTTT.

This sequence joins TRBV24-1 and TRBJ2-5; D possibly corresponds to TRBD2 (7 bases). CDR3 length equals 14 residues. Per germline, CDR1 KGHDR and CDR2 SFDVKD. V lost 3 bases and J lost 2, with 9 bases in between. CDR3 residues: CATSDGRGQETQYF. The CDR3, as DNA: TGTGCCACCAGTGATGGGAGGGGGCAAGAGACCCAGTACTTC.

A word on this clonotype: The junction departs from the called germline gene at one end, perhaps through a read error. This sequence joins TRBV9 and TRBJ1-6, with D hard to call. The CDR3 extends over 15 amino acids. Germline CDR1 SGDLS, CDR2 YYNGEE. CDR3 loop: CASSVQSVRNSPLHF. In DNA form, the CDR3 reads TGTGCCAGCAGCGTACAGAGTGTTCGTAATTCACCCCTTCACTTT.

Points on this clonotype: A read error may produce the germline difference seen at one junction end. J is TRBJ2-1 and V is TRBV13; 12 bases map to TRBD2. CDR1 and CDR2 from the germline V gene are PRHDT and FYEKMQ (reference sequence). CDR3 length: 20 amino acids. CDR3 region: CASSPPGGLAGPSSYSEQFF. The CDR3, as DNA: TGTGCCAGCAGCCCACCGGGCGGACTAGCGGGGCCTAGCTCCTACAGTGAGCAGTTCTTC.

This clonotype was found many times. CDR3 coding DNA: TGCAGTGCTAGAGAACGGGGCGGGGGAGTGGCCTACGAGCAGTACTTC. Its translation is CSARERGGGVAYEQYF. The V and J genes are TRBV20-1 and TRBJ2-7; TRBD2 matches 7 bases. J lost 2 bases, V lost 0 bases, and 10 bases had no gene match. The CDR3 covers 16 residues. CDR1 is DFQATT and CDR2 is SNEGSKA in the germline V gene (reference sequence).

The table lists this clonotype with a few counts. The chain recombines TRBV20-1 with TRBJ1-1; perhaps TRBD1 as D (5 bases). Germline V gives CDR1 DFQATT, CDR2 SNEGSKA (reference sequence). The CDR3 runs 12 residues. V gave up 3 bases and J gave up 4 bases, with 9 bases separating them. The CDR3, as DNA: TGCAGTGCTAGTGATGGGGGCACTGAAGCTTTCTTT. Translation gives CSASDGGTEAFF.

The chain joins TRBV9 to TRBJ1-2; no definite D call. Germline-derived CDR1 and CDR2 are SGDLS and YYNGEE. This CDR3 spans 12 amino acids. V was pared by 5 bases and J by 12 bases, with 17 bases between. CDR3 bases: TGTGCCAGCAGTGGTTTAGGCTCTGGAAACACCTTC. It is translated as CASSGLGSGNTF.

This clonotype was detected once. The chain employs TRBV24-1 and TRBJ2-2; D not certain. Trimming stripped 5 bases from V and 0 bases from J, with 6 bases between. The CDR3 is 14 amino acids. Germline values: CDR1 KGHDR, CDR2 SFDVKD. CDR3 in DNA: TGTGCCACCAGTGTTGGCCCGAACACCGGGGAGCTGTTTTTT. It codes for CATSVGPNTGELFF.

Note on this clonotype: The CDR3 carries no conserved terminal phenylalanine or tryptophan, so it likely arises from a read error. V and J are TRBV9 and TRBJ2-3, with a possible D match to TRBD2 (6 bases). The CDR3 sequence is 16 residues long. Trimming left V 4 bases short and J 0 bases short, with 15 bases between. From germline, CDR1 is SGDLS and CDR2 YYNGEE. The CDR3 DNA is TGTGCCAGCAGCCTAGCTCTAGCGACAAGCACAGATACGCAGTATTGT. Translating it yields CASSLALATSTDTQYC.

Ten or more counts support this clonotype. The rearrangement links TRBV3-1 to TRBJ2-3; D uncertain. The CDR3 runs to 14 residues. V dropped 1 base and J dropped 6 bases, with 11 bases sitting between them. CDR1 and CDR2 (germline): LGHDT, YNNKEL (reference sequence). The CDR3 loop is CASSQGFAADTQYF. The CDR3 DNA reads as TGTGCCAGCAGCCAAGGCTTTGCGGCGGATACGCAGTATTTT.

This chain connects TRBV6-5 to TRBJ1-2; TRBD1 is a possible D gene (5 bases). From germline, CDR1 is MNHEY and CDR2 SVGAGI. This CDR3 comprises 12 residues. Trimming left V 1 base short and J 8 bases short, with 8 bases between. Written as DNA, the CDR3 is TGTGCCAGCAGTTACTTAAGGGACGGCTACACCTTC. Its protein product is CASSYLRDGYTF.

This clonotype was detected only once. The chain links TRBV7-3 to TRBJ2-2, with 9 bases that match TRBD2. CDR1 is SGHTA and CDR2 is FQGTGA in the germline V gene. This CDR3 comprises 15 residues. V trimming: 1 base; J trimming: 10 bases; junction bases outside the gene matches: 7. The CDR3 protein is CASSLKGAGGPELFF. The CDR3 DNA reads TGTGCCAGCAGCTTAAAGGGGGCGGGAGGGCCGGAGCTGTTTTTT.

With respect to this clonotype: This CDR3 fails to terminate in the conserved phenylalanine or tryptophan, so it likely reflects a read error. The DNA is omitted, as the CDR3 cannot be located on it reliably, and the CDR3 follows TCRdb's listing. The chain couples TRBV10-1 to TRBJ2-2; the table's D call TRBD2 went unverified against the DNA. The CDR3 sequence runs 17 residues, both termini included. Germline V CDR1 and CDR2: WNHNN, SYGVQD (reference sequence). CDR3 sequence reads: CASSESRTSAEHRGAVV.

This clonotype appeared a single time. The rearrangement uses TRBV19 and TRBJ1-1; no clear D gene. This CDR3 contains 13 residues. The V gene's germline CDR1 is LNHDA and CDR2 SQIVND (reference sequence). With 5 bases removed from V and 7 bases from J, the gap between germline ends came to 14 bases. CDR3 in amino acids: CASSDGEGLEAFF. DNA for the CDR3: TGTGCCAGTAGTGACGGAGAGGGTCTTGAAGCTTTCTTT.

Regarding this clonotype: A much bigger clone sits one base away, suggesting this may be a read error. The CDR3 spells CASSSHSQYGYTF. In nucleotides, the CDR3 is TGTGCCAGCAGCTCCCACAGCCAGTATGGCTACACCTTC. The chain employs TRBV28 and TRBJ1-2; D gene uncertain. Per germline, CDR1 MDHEN and CDR2 SYDVKM. Between the trimmed V and J ends, which lost 6 bases and 5 bases, there was a span of 13 bases. The CDR3 has 13 amino acids.

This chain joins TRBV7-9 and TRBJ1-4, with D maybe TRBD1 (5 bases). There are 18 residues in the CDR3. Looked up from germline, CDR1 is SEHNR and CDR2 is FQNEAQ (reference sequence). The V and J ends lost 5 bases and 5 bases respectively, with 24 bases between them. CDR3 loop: CASSPKASRGSYNEKLFF. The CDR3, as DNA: TGTGCCAGCAGCCCCAAGGCCTCGCGGGGCTCCTACAATGAAAAACTGTTTTTT.

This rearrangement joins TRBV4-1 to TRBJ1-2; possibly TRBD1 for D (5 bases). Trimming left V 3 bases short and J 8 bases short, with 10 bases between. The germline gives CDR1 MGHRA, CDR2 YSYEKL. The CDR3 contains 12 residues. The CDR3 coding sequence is TGCGCCAGCAGCCATTTAGGGGACGGCTACACCTTC. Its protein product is CASSHLGDGYTF.

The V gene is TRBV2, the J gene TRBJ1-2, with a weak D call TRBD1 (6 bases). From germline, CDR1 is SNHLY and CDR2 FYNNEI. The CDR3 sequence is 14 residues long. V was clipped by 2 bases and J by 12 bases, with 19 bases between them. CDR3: CASSESTGISGNTF. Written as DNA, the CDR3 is TGTGCCAGCAGTGAATCCACAGGGATCTCTGGAAACACCTTC.